Listed below are T cell receptor beta chains from one sample, sequenced in a study of cytomegalovirus exposure and HLA in healthy donors. Libraries were prepared by immunoSEQ multiplex PCR; TCRdb keeps only in-frame clonotypes and omits some of them. Among about 210,000 clones listed, 75% to 90% were seen once. Sequencing input: PBMCs. These receptors were taken from a woman aged 30 to 39 in good health and CMV-seronegative. CDR3s include the opening cysteine and the closing phenylalanine or tryptophan. D genes are given only for firm matches. The listing skips clone size in some rows; elsewhere it reads once, few, many or a size class.

>TRBV28|TRBD1|.|TRBJ1-1
CASSAPGQGTNTEAFF
TGTGCCAGCAGCGCACCAGGACAGGGGACTAACACTGAAGCTTTCTTT
>TRBV7-3|.|.|TRBJ2-1
CASSPSLVFGEQFF
TGTGCCAGCAGCCCATCCCTAGTTTTTGGTGAGCAGTTCTTC
>TRBV7-2|TRBD2|.|TRBJ2-7
CASSLERGLATYEQYF
TGTGCCAGCAGCTTAGAACGGGGACTAGCGACCTACGAGCAGTACTTC
>TRBV29-1|.|.|TRBJ2-3
CSAGWASVADTQYF
TGCAGCGCGGGTTGGGCTAGCGTAGCAGATACGCAGTATTTT
>TRBV28|.|.|TRBJ2-1
CASSFPGTLNEQFF
TGTGCCAGCAGTTTCCCCGGGACATTGAATGAGCAGTTCTTC
>TRBV10-3|.|.|TRBJ1-2
CAISDGNGYTF
TGTGCCATCAGTGACGGGAATGGCTACACCTTC
>TRBV19|TRBD2|.|TRBJ2-2
CASSLGVGGSSTGELFF
TGTGCCAGTAGCCTGGGCGTTGGCGGGAGTTCGACCGGGGAGCTGTTTTTT
>TRBV5-1|TRBD2|once|TRBJ2-5
CASSLEGRGAQETQYF
TGCGCCAGCAGCTTGGAAGGGCGGGGGGCTCAAGAGACCCAGTACTTC
>TRBV30|.|.|TRBJ2-1
CAWSGGNEQFF
TGTGCCTGGAGTGGAGGGAATGAGCAGTTCTTC
>TRBV4-1|.|few|TRBJ2-6
CASSQDYFSGANVLTF
TGCGCCAGCAGCCAAGATTACTTCTCTGGGGCCAACGTCCTGACTTTC
>TRBV18|TRBD1|.|TRBJ2-7
CASSKQGVEDEQYF
TGTGCCAGCTCGAAGCAGGGGGTGGAGGACGAGCAGTACTTC
>TRBV2|.|.|TRBJ2-5
CASSLQGETQYF
TGTGCCAGCAGCCTACAGGGAGAGACCCAGTACTTC
>TRBV2|TRBD1|.|TRBJ1-5
CASSRTGQPQHF
TGTGCCAGCAGTAGGACAGGTCAGCCCCAGCATTTT
>TRBV6-5|.|.|TRBJ1-1
CASRQGGGNTEAFF
TGTGCCAGCAGACAGGGTGGGGGGAACACTGAAGCTTTCTTT
>TRBV7-8|.|once|TRBJ2-7
CASSLDRGLPSYEQYF
TGTGCCAGCAGCTTAGATAGGGGGTTGCCGTCCTACGAGCAGTACTTC
>TRBV5-1|TRBD1|once|TRBJ1-2
CASSETGTDYGYTF
TGCGCCAGCAGCGAGACCGGGACAGATTATGGCTACACCTTC
>TRBV2|TRBD1|.|TRBJ1-1
CASRGTGGYTEAFF
TGTGCCAGCCGGGGGACAGGGGGCTACACTGAAGCTTTCTTT
>TRBV6-5|.|once|TRBJ1-4
CASSYVADNEKLFF
TGTGCCAGCAGTTACGTGGCAGATAATGAAAAACTGTTTTTT
>TRBV2|TRBD1|.|TRBJ2-7
CASTPAGGGEQYF
TGTGCCAGCACCCCTGCAGGGGGCGGCGAGCAGTACTTC
>TRBV7-9|TRBD1|once|TRBJ1-6
CAIERQGVNSPLHF
TGTGCCATCGAACGACAGGGTGTGAATTCACCCCTCCACTTT
>TRBV5-6|TRBD1|.|TRBJ2-3
CASSPGTGYTDTQYF
TGTGCCAGCAGTCCCGGGACAGGATACACAGATACGCAGTATTTT
>TRBV11-2|.|.|TRBJ2-2
CASSYPTGSSTGELFF
TGTGCCAGCAGCTACCCTACAGGGTCGAGCACCGGGGAGCTGTTTTTT
>TRBV11-2|.|.|TRBJ2-1
CASSLDRYNEQFF
TGTGCCAGCAGCTTAGATCGGTACAATGAGCAGTTCTTC
>TRBV4-2|TRBD2|.|TRBJ2-7
CASSRKTSGAVYEQYF
TGTGCCAGCAGCCGAAAGACTAGCGGGGCAGTTTACGAGCAGTACTTC
>TRBV2|TRBD1|.|TRBJ1-2
CASSDRAGGPENYGYTF
TGTGCCAGCAGTGATCGAGCAGGGGGGCCAGAAAACTATGGCTACACCTTC
>TRBV2|.|.|TRBJ1-2
CASSGGSFGGYTF
TGTGCCAGCAGTGGTGGTAGCTTTGGTGGCTACACCTTC
>TRBV10-3|TRBD1|few|TRBJ1-1
CAIKDREDTEAFF
TGTGCCATCAAGGACAGGGAGGACACTGAAGCTTTCTTT
>TRBV5-1|TRBD2|.|TRBJ2-7
CASSLVEAGWNEQYF
TGCGCTAGCAGCTTGGTCGAAGCGGGGTGGAATGAGCAGTACTTC
>TRBV19|TRBD1|.|TRBJ2-5
CASSVLGTGEETQYF
TGTGCCAGTAGTGTCCTAGGGACAGGGGAAGAGACCCAGTACTTC
>TRBV6-1|TRBD2|once|TRBJ2-1
CAYGGRNSYGEQFF
TGTGCCTACGGCGGGAGAAACTCATACGGTGAGCAGTTCTTC
>TRBV29-1|TRBD2|.|TRBJ2-3
CSVEGDLLAGASTDTQYF
TGCAGCGTTGAAGGAGACCTTTTAGCGGGGGCAAGCACAGATACGCAGTATTTT
>TRBV10-3|.|.|TRBJ2-2
CATLADANTGELFF
TGTGCCACTTTAGCGGACGCGAACACCGGGGAGCTGTTTTTT
>TRBV27|.|.|TRBJ2-7
CASSLSGTPYEQYF
TGTGCCAGCAGTTTGTCCGGGACACCATACGAGCAGTACTTC
>TRBV27|.|.|TRBJ1-5
CASSRSNSNQPQHF
TGTGCCAGCAGCCGTAGTAATAGCAATCAGCCCCAGCATTTT
>TRBV6-5|.|.|TRBJ1-1
CASTFQGEAFF
TGTGCCAGCACTTTCCAGGGAGAAGCTTTCTTT
>TRBV6-5|.|once|TRBJ2-2
CASSLGGPGELFF
TGTGCCAGCAGTCTAGGAGGCCCCGGGGAGCTGTTTTTT
>TRBV11-2|TRBD2|.|TRBJ2-7
CASSLVEGGPRDYEQYF
TGTGCCAGCAGCTTAGTCGAGGGAGGGCCAAGAGACTACGAGCAGTACTTC
>TRBV29-1|TRBD2|.|TRBJ2-1
CSVVGLAVEQFF
TGCAGCGTTGTGGGACTAGCAGTTGAGCAGTTCTTC
>TRBV5-1|TRBD1|once|TRBJ1-1
CASSLAGGQGQNTEAFF
TGCGCCAGCAGCTTGGCGGGGGGACAGGGCCAGAACACTGAAGCTTTCTTT
>TRBV28|TRBD1|.|TRBJ1-5
CASKTSHGDRNQPQHF
TGTGCCAGCAAGACCTCCCACGGGGACAGAAATCAGCCCCAGCATTTT
>TRBV19|.|.|TRBJ1-5
CASGGGPQPQHF
TGTGCCAGTGGGGGGGGGCCCCAGCCCCAGCATTTT
>TRBV7-2|.|.|TRBJ2-7
CASALSRFYYEQYF
TGTGCCAGCGCTCTGAGCAGGTTCTACTACGAGCAGTACTTC
>TRBV5-1|TRBD1|.|TRBJ1-2
CASSLAGTGAYGYTF
TGCGCCAGCAGCTTGGCAGGGACAGGAGCCTATGGCTACACCTTC
>TRBV27|.|once|TRBJ2-2
CASSLRGTGELFF
TGTGCCAGCAGTTTACGGGGCACCGGGGAGCTGTTTTTT
>TRBV6-1|TRBD1|.|TRBJ1-3
CARTGGNTIYF
TGTGCCCGGACAGGGGGAAACACCATATATTTT
>TRBV5-6|.|few|TRBJ1-1
CASSAGPEAFF
TGTGCCAGCAGCGCGGGACCTGAAGCTTTCTTT
>TRBV7-2|TRBD1|.|TRBJ1-2
CASSALTGDYGYTF
TGTGCCAGCAGCGCGTTGACAGGGGACTATGGCTACACCTTC
>TRBV13|TRBD1|.|TRBJ2-1
CASSLGRDRDNEQFF
TGTGCCAGCAGCTTAGGACGGGACAGGGACAATGAGCAGTTCTTC
>TRBV5-4|.|once|TRBJ2-5
CASSPAAGPSVNQYF
TGTGCCAGCAGCCCCGCCGCCGGTCCCTCGGTTAACCAGTACTTC
>TRBV7-3|.|.|TRBJ2-1
CASSLRASFSGEQFF
TGTGCCAGCAGCTTACGTGCTTCGTTCAGCGGTGAGCAGTTCTTC
>TRBV6-6|TRBD2|.|TRBJ2-1
CATTSGGNYNEQFF
TGTGCCACCACTAGCGGGGGCAACTACAATGAGCAGTTCTTC
>TRBV27|TRBD1|.|TRBJ2-3
CASYDRGYTDTQYF
TGTGCCAGCTATGACAGGGGTTACACAGATACGCAGTATTTT